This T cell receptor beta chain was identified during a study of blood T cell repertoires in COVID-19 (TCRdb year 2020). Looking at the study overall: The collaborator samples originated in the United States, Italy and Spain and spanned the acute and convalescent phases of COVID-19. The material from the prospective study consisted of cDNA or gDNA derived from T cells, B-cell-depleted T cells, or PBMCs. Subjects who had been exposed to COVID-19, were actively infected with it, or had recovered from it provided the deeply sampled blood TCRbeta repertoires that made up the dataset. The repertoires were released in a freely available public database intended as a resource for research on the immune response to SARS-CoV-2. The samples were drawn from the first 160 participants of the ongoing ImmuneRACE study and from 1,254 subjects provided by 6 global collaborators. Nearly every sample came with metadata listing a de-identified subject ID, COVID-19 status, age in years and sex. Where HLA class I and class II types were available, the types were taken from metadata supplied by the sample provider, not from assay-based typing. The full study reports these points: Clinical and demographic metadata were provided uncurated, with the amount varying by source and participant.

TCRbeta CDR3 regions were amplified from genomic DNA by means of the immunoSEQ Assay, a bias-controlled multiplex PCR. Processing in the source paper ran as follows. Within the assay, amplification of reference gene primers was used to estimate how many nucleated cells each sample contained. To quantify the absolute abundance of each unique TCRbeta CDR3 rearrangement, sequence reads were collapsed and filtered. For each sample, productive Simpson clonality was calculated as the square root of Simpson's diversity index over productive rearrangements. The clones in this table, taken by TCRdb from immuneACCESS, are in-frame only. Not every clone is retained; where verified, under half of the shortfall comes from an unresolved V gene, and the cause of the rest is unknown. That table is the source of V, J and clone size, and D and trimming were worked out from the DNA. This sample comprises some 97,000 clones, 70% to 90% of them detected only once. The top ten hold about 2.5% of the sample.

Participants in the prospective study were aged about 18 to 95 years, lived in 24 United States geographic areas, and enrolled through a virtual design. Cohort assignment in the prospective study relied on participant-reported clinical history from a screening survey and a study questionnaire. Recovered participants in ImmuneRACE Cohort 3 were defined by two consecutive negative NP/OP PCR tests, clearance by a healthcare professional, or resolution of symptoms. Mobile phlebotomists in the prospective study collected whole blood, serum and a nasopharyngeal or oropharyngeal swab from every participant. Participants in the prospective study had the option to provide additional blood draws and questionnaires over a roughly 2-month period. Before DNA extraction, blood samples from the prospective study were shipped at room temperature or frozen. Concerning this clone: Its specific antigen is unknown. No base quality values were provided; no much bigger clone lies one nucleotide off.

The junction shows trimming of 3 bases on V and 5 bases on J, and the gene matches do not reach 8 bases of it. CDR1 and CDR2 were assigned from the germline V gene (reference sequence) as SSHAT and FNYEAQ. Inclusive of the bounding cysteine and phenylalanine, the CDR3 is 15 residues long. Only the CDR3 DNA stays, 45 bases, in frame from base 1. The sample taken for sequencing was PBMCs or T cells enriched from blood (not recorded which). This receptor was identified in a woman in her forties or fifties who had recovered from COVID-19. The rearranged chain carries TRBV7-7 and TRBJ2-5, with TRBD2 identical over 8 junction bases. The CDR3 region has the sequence CASSFGLADPETQYF. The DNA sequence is TGTGCCAGCAGCTTCGGACTAGCCGACCCGGAGACCCAGTACTTC.